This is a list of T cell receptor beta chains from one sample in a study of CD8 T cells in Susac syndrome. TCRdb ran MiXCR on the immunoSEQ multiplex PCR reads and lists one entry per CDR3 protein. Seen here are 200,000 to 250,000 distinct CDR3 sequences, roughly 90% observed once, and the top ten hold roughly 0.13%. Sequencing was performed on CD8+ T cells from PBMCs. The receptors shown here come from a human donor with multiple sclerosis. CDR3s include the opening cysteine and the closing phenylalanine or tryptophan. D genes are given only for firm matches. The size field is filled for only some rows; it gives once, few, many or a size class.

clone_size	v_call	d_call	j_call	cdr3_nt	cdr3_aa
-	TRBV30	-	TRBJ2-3	TGTGCCTGGAGTGTAGGCGGGGCCCCTAGCACAGATACGCAGTATTTT	CAWSVGGAPSTDTQYF
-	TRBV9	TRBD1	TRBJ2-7	TGTGCCAGCAGCACCACGGGACAGGGCAACGAGCAGTACTTC	CASSTTGQGNEQYF
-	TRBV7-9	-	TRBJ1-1	TGTGCCAGCAGCTTAATCATTCCTAAACCCAACACTGAAGCTTTCTTT	CASSLIIPKPNTEAFF
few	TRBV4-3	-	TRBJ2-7	TGCGCCAGCAGCCAAGATCATCCCCAGGCTCTCGCCTACGAGCAGTACTTC	CASSQDHPQALAYEQYF
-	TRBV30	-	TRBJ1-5	TGTGCCTGGAGTCCAGACAGTAGCAATCAGCCCCAGCATTTT	CAWSPDSSNQPQHF
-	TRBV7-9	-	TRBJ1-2	TGTGCCAGCAGTCCTGACAGTCCCTGGGGCTACACCTTC	CASSPDSPWGYTF
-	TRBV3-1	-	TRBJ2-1	TGTGCCAGCAGCCAATGGCAGGGGAATTACAATGAGCAGTTCTTC	CASSQWQGNYNEQFF
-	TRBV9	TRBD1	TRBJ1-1	TGTGCCAGCAGCGCCGGGGACAGGGGATCGAACACTGAAGCTTTCTTT	CASSAGDRGSNTEAFF
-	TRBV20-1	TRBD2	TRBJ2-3	TGCAGTGCCCCATTCGGGCGGGGGGCGAGGGATACGCAGTATTTT	CSAPFGRGARDTQYF
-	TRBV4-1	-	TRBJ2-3	TGCGCCAGCAGCCAAGGATCCAACACAGATACGCAGTATTTT	CASSQGSNTDTQYF
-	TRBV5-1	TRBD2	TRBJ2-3	TGCGCCAGCAGCCTCCACTTCTCTAGCGGGCCCACAGATACGCAGTATTTT	CASSLHFSSGPTDTQYF
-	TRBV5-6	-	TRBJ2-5	TGTGCCAGCAGCTTGGCCGGTGGCAGGACGGAAGAGACCCAGTACTTC	CASSLAGGRTEETQYF
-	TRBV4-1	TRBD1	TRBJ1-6	TGCGCCAGCAGCCTGGGACAGGGACAAAATTCACCCCTCCACTTT	CASSLGQGQNSPLHF
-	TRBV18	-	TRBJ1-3	TGTGCCAGCTCACCAACCGGGACAACTGGAAACACCATATATTTT	CASSPTGTTGNTIYF
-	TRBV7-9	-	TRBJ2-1	TGTGCCAGCAGCTTAGTCGGGTCAATCTACAATGAGCAGTTCTTC	CASSLVGSIYNEQFF
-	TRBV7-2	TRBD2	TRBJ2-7	TGTGCCAGCAGCCCCATTTTTGGGGACTACGACGAGCAGTACTTC	CASSPIFGDYDEQYF
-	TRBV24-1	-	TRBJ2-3	TGTGCCACCAGTGATTGGAGGGTCCTTGGTTTCGGAGATACGCAGTATTTT	CATSDWRVLGFGDTQYF
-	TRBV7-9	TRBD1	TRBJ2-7	TGTGCCAGCAGCTCCCCCGGGACAGGGATGCACGAGCAGTACTTC	CASSSPGTGMHEQYF
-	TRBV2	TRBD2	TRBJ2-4	TGTGCCAGCAGTGATGTCTTCGGGGTAGCGGGAGGGCCGCGTGACAAAAACATTCAGTACTTC	CASSDVFGVAGGPRDKNIQYF
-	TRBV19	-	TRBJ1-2	TGTGCCAGTACCCCGGACAGTTATGGCTACACCTTC	CASTPDSYGYTF
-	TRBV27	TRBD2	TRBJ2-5	TGTGCCAGCAGTTTATATGCTACGACTAGCGGCCAAGAGACCCAGTACTTC	CASSLYATTSGQETQYF
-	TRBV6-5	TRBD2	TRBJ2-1	TGTGCCAGCAGTTACCTCGGGACTAGCGGAGCCCCCCCGGCTGAGCAGTTCTTC	CASSYLGTSGAPPAEQFF
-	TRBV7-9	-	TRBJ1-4	TGTGCCAGCAGCTTAGCGCCGGCTTGGGCTAATGAAAAACTGTTTTTT	CASSLAPAWANEKLFF
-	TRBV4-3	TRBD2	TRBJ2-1	TGCGCCAGCAGCCAAGATGGTCAGGGACTAGCGGGACTAAATGAGCAGTTCTTC	CASSQDGQGLAGLNEQFF
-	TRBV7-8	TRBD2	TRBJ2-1	TGTGCCAGCAGCTTAGCTCTGCGGGGGGGCGCGGATGAGCAGTTCTTC	CASSLALRGGADEQFF
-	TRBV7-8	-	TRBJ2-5	TGTGCCAGCAGCTTAGCAACTCTTAGGGAAGAGACCCAGTACTTC	CASSLATLREETQYF